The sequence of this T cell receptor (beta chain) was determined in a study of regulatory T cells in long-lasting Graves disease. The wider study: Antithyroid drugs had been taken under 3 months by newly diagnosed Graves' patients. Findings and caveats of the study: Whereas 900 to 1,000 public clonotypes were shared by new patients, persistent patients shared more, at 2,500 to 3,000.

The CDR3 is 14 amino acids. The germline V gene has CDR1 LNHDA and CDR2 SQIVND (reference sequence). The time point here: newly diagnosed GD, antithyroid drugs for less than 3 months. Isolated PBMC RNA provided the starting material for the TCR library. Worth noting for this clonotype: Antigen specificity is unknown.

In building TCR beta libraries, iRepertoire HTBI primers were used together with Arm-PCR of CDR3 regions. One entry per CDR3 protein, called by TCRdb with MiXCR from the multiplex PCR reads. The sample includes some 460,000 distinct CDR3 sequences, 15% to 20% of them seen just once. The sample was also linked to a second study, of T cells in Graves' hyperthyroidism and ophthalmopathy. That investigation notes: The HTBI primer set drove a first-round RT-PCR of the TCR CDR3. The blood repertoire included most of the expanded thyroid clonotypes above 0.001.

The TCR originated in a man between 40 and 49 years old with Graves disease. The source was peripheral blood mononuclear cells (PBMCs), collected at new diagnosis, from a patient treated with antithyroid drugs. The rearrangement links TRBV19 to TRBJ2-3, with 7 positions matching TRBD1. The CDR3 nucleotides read TGTACCGTTCGACAGGGAACTAGCACAGATACGCAGTATTTT. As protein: CTVRQGTSTDTQYF.